This entry concerns a single TCR beta chain. Its antigen is undetermined. This entry is derived from a study of CD8+ T cells in alopecia areata. Study conclusions and caveats: Patients displayed less clarity in TCR sharing than mice, a finding possibly related to HLA.

V was trimmed by 1 base and J by 6 bases, leaving 7 bases between them. This CDR3 spans 13 amino acids. Germline V CDR1 and CDR2: SGHTA, FQGNSA. Reverse transcribed after extraction, RNA yielded cDNA as the sequencing template. Data came from immunoSEQ multiplex PCR; TCRdb stores just in-frame clones and leaves some out. The sample holds fewer than 250,000 clones; 45% to 75% are singletons and the top ten take roughly 0.71%. Described treatment: oral pan-JAK inhibitor, 5-10 mg twice daily. This TCR was recovered from a human donor with alopecia areata. The V and J genes are TRBV7-2 and TRBJ2-4; D ambiguous. Sequencing used CD4+ T cells sorted from blood, obtained at week 4, from a patient treated with tofacitinib. CDR3 nucleotides: TGTGCCAGCAGCTTAGGGGTAGGAAACATTCAGTACTTC. The encoded protein is CASSLGVGNIQYF.